Following are 20 T cell receptor beta chains from one sample sequenced in a study of cytomegalovirus exposure and HLA in healthy donors. Amplification used 60 Vbeta primers and 13 Jbeta primers. Clones were read by immunoSEQ multiplex PCR, and TCRdb kept only the in-frame ones, dropping some. The sample shows fewer than 130,000 clones, around 70% of them seen only once. Input material: PBMCs. The receptors were gathered from a middle-aged man in good health and CMV-seropositive.

V usage is TRBV6-6 and J usage is TRBJ1-1; the D is unclear. The germline V gene encodes CDR1 MNHNY and CDR2 SVGAGI (reference sequence). The CDR3 length is 14 residues. V was clipped by 8 bases and J by 2 bases, with 15 bases between them. The CDR3 is CASGSPGGNTEAFF. DNA for the CDR3: TGTGCCAGCGGGTCCCCCGGCGGAAACACTGAAGCTTTCTTT.

This clone was counted a few times. The genes are TRBV5-1 and TRBJ2-3, with TRBD2 as a possible D gene (6 bases). V was cut by 4 bases and J by 0 bases, with 18 bases left in between. This CDR3 is 17 amino acids long. Germline loops: CDR1 SGHRS, CDR2 YFSETQ. CDR3 amino acids: CASSPNPSEISTDTQYF. The CDR3 DNA follows: TGCGCCAGCAGCCCCAACCCTAGCGAAATCAGCACAGATACGCAGTATTTT.

This clone came up once. The chain joins TRBV13 to TRBJ2-3, with D hard to call. This CDR3 has 13 residues. Trimming stripped 2 bases from V and 0 bases from J, with 3 bases between. Germline V gene lookup returns CDR1 PRHDT and CDR2 FYEKMQ (reference sequence). DNA for the CDR3: TGTGCCAGCAGCTTACCTAGCACAGATACGCAGTATTTT. It yields the protein CASSLPSTDTQYF.

The genes are TRBV25-1 and TRBJ2-7; TRBD1 matches at 7 bases. There are 14 residues in the CDR3. CDR1 is MGHDK and CDR2 is SYGVNS in the germline V gene. V lost 8 bases to trimming and J lost 2 bases; unmatched junction nucleotides: 9. The CDR3 DNA reads TGTGCCAGCGAACCGGGACAGAGTACCTACGAGCAGTACTTC. The encoded protein is CASEPGQSTYEQYF.

The chain joins TRBV5-6 to TRBJ2-2, with a weak D call TRBD1 (5 bases). Germline CDR1 is SGHDT and CDR2 is YYEEEE. Trimming shortened V by 2 bases and J by 6 bases, and 8 bases separated the two germline ends. The CDR3 is 13 residues long. The chain's CDR3 is CASSFQGSGELFF. The CDR3 DNA follows: TGTGCCAGCAGCTTCCAGGGATCCGGGGAGCTGTTTTTT.

The J gene is TRBJ1-5, the V gene TRBV30; D remains unclear. CDR1 and CDR2 (germline): GTSNPN, SVGIG (reference sequence). Trimming pared 0 bases from V and 6 bases from J, leaving 9 bases between. The CDR3 is made up of 13 amino acids. This CDR3 is CAWSVEPGQPQHF. The CDR3 DNA sequence: TGTGCCTGGAGTGTTGAGCCGGGTCAGCCCCAGCATTTT.

In this sample, this clone turned up once. The chain combines TRBV5-6 with TRBJ1-5; perhaps TRBD1 as D (5 bases). V lost 2 bases to trimming and J lost 4 bases, with 16 bases between them. CDR1 is SGHDT and CDR2 is YYEEEE in the germline V gene. The CDR3 contains 16 residues. The CDR3 protein is CASSLRVLGQNQPQHF. CDR3 nucleotide sequence: TGTGCCAGCAGCTTAAGGGTGTTGGGGCAAAATCAGCCCCAGCATTTT.

The rearrangement links TRBV4-3 to TRBJ1-5; D not resolved. Germline V CDR1 and CDR2: LGHNA, YSLEER. CDR3 length equals 14 residues. Trimming cost V 3 bases and J 5 bases, with 11 bases left between them. The CDR3 DNA reads TGCGCCAGCAGCCACTCCCGGCAGGATCAGCCCCAGCATTTT. Translating gives CASSHSRQDQPQHF.

J is TRBJ2-1 and V is TRBV27; 12 bases align to TRBD2. Trimming cost V 5 bases and J 8 bases; bases outside gene matches: 7. The germline V gene encodes CDR1 MNHEY and CDR2 SMNVEV (reference sequence). The CDR3 is made up of 15 amino acids. The CDR3 DNA follows: TGTGCCAGCAGTACCCGACTAGCGGGAGTGTATGAGCAGTTCTTC. It encodes CASSTRLAGVYEQFF.

V gene TRBV28 combines with J gene TRBJ2-3, with D perhaps TRBD1 (7 bases). V lost 5 bases to trimming and J lost 4 bases, with 25 bases between them. This CDR3 spans 18 amino acids. Germline CDR1 is MDHEN and CDR2 is SYDVKM. The CDR3: CASSKTGVLTSVADTQYF. DNA for the CDR3: TGTGCCAGCAGTAAAACAGGGGTTCTGACTAGTGTCGCAGATACGCAGTATTTT.

The genes are TRBV19 and TRBJ2-1; 8 bases agree with TRBD1. Germline V CDR1 and CDR2: LNHDA, SQIVND (reference sequence). This CDR3 region has 15 residues. The V segment lost 6 bases and the J segment 5 bases; nucleotides outside the gene matches: 9. The CDR3: CASRPDRGWHNEQFF. The CDR3 DNA follows: TGTGCCAGTAGACCCGACAGGGGATGGCACAATGAGCAGTTCTTC. Together with reference TRBV19 and TRBJ2-1, the CDR3 gives the full variable domain: DGGITQSPKYLFRKEGQNVTLSCEQNLNHDAMYWYRQDPGQGLRLIYYSQIVNDFQKGDIAEGYSVSREKKESFPLTVTSAQKNPTAFYLCASRPDRGWHNEQFFGPGTRLTVL.

The rearrangement links TRBV29-1 to TRBJ2-7, with D possibly TRBD1 on 5 matching bases. The CDR3 sequence is 12 residues long. The V end was cut by 5 bases, the J end by 0 bases, with 8 bases between. Germline values: CDR1 SQVTM, CDR2 ANQGSEA. CDR3 in DNA: TGCAGCGTTAGGGGCCCCTCCTACGAGCAGTACGTC. This sequence encodes CSVRGPSYEQYV.

This clone was counted once. The rearrangement links TRBV5-1 to TRBJ1-2, with a weak D call TRBD1 (5 bases). Germline V lookup: CDR1 SGHRS, CDR2 YFSETQ. V lost 6 bases, J lost 2 bases, and 23 bases lay in between. CDR3 length equals 17 residues. In DNA form, the CDR3 reads TGCGCCAGCACCGATCCTGTGTGGGGACTCCCAAACTATGGCTACACCTTC. Translated, it gives CASTDPVWGLPNYGYTF.

This clone was observed once. This chain connects TRBV5-6 to TRBJ2-7; 7 bases match TRBD2. Germline trimming cut 2 bases from V and 4 bases from J; bases unmatched to any gene: 3. The V gene's germline CDR1 is SGHDT and CDR2 YYEEEE. This CDR3 contains 13 residues. CDR3 amino acids: CASSFWTRYEQYV. The CDR3, as DNA: TGTGCCAGCAGCTTCTGGACTAGGTACGAGCAGTACGTC.

The chain recombines TRBV15 with TRBJ2-7; TRBD1 is a possible D gene (6 bases). Per germline, CDR1 LNHNV and CDR2 YYDKDF (reference sequence). V was cut by 0 bases and J by 3 bases, with 6 bases left in between. The CDR3 spans 13 residues. CDR3 DNA: TGTGCCACCAGCAGAGAACAGGGCTACGAGCAGTACGTC. Translated: CATSREQGYEQYV.

This chain links TRBV5-6 with TRBJ2-1; D is undetermined. Trimming removed 1 base at V and 4 bases at J, with 6 bases between. This CDR3 spans 13 amino acids. In germline, CDR1 is SGHDT, CDR2 YYEEEE. The CDR3 region has the DNA TGTGCCAGCAGCTTGTCCGTTTACAATGAGCAGTTCTTC. Its translation: CASSLSVYNEQFF.

The sample holds a few counts of this clone. The rearrangement joins TRBV28 to TRBJ2-7, with 8 nucleotides matching TRBD2. The CDR3 spans 13 residues. CDR1 and CDR2 (germline): MDHEN, SYDVKM. The J segment lost 6 bases and the V segment lost 5 bases, leaving 6 bases of the junction unmatched. The CDR3 DNA follows: TGTGCCAGCAGTCCGGGAGGGCCTGGCGAGCAGTACTTC. Translating it yields CASSPGGPGEQYF.

V and J are TRBV11-3 and TRBJ2-7; D unresolved. V lost 5 bases to trimming and J lost 4 bases, with 12 bases between them. CDR3 length: 13 residues. CDR1 is SGHNT and CDR2 is YENEEA in the germline V gene. The CDR3, as DNA: TGTGCCAGCAGCCCCCCAACAGTTTACGAGCAGTACGTC. Its translation is CASSPPTVYEQYV.

V usage is TRBV30 and J usage is TRBJ1-4; 7 nucleotides line up with TRBD1. V was pared by 1 base and J by 4 bases, with 6 bases of the junction left unmatched. The V gene's germline CDR1 is GTSNPN and CDR2 SVGIG (reference sequence). The CDR3 spans 15 residues. CDR3 sequence reads: CAWSATGTVNEKLFF. In DNA, the CDR3 is TGTGCCTGGAGTGCCACCGGGACAGTTAATGAAAAACTGTTTTTT.

The chain links TRBV12-5 to TRBJ1-2; D gene uncertain. The germline V gene has CDR1 LGHNT and CDR2 FRNRAP. The germline V and J ends were trimmed by 3 bases and 8 bases, with 10 bases remaining between them. The CDR3 length is 12 residues. The CDR3 is CASGFEAGGYTF. In nucleotides, the CDR3 is TGTGCTAGTGGTTTCGAGGCTGGGGGCTACACCTTC.